These 15 T cell receptor beta chains were sequenced from one sample in a study of shared clonotypes between healthy human individuals. Using immunoSEQ multiplex PCR, the repertoire was profiled, and TCRdb retains in-frame clones only, with some absent. The sample includes approximately 1.5 million clones, under 99% seen only once; the top ten take approximately 0.45%. The source material was naive CD4+ T cells sorted from blood. Subset described: CD45RA+ positively selected. These receptors originate from a man younger than 40 in good health.

The V and J genes are TRBV18 and TRBJ2-7; D uncertain. This CDR3 has 16 amino acids. V gave up 4 bases and J gave up 0 bases, with 16 bases separating them. The germline CDR1 and CDR2 sequences are KGHSH and LQKENI. The CDR3 region is CASSQIMWAGSYEQYF. CDR3 bases: TGTGCCAGCTCACAAATTATGTGGGCCGGCTCCTACGAGCAGTACTTC.

J is TRBJ1-5 and V is TRBV4-2; D is ambiguous. The length of the CDR3 is 13 residues. CDR1 and CDR2 from the germline V gene are LGHNA and YNFKEQ. V gave up 4 bases and J gave up 1 base, with 5 bases separating them. CDR3: CASSPESNQPQHF. CDR3 bases: TGTGCCAGCAGCCCGGAGAGCAATCAGCCCCAGCATTTT.

To note about this clone: This CDR3 is also generated by other DNA sequences in the sample. This chain joins TRBV27 and TRBJ1-5; D is uncertain. There are 13 residues in the CDR3. The germline V gene encodes CDR1 MNHEY and CDR2 SMNVEV (reference sequence). Trimming removed 1 base at V and 5 bases at J, with 6 bases between. The CDR3 region has the DNA TGTGCCAGCAGTTTATTCCGGGATCAGCCCCAGCATTTT. This translates into CASSLFRDQPQHF.

This chain joins TRBV5-8 and TRBJ2-1; unclear D gene. Trimming pared 4 bases from V and 8 bases from J, leaving 10 bases between. Looked up from germline, CDR1 is SGHTS and CDR2 is YDEGEE. The CDR3 runs to 12 residues. The CDR3 reads CASSRLSHEQFF. The CDR3 region has the DNA TGTGCCAGCAGCCGTCTCTCCCATGAGCAGTTCTTC.

This sequence joins TRBV6-1 and TRBJ2-1; TRBD2 matches 7 bases. CDR3 length: 15 residues. Looked up from germline, CDR1 is MNHNS and CDR2 is SASEGT. The V and J ends lost 6 bases and 8 bases, in that order; junction bases with no gene match: 13. In nucleotides, the CDR3 is TGTGCCAGCAGGCGACTAGCTACCTCGTTCGATGAGCAGTTCTTC. Its protein product is CASRRLATSFDEQFF.

The chain links TRBV6-6 to TRBJ1-2; the D is unclear. This CDR3 region has 14 residues. V lost 2 bases and J 8 bases, leaving 15 bases between the germline ends. Germline CDR1 is MNHNY and CDR2 is SVGAGI (reference sequence). The CDR3 here is CASSYKANGGGYTF. The CDR3 DNA reads TGTGCCAGCAGTTACAAGGCAAACGGAGGCGGCTACACCTTC.

The chain couples TRBV10-1 to TRBJ2-1, with D unresolved. This CDR3 region has 15 residues. Per germline, CDR1 WNHNN and CDR2 SYGVQD (reference sequence). V gave up 1 base and J gave up 3 bases, with 10 bases separating them. CDR3 coding DNA: TGCGCCAGCAGTGAGTATGGAATCGGCTACAATGAGCAGTTCTTC. As protein: CASSEYGIGYNEQFF.

The V call is TRBV18, the J call TRBJ2-3; D call uncertain. V was trimmed by 6 bases and J by 2 bases, leaving 15 bases between them. This CDR3 is built from 15 residues. The germline gives CDR1 KGHSH, CDR2 LQKENI. Written as DNA, the CDR3 is TGTGCCAGCTCTCCTTTGGCGGTTAACACAGATACGCAGTATTTT. Translating it yields CASSPLAVNTDTQYF.

This clone was counted once. The chain is built from TRBV5-1 and TRBJ2-7; a weak D match, TRBD2 (6 bases). This CDR3 is 14 amino acids long. Germline V gives CDR1 SGHRS, CDR2 YFSETQ. V shed 4 bases and J shed 6 bases, with 17 bases lying between them. In DNA form, the CDR3 reads TGCGCCAGCAGCACTGCGGGAAACCGGCCCGAGCAGTACTTC. Its translation is CASSTAGNRPEQYF.

The J gene is TRBJ2-1, the V gene TRBV5-5; D not resolved. CDR3 length: 15 residues. Per germline, CDR1 SGHKS and CDR2 YYEKEE (reference sequence). V lost 7 bases and J lost 7, with 21 bases in between. The CDR3 DNA sequence: TGTGCCAGCTTGGGCAGCGTTGGAAACAAGAATGAGCAGTTCTTC. Its protein product is CASLGSVGNKNEQFF.

In the case of this clone: The same CDR3 can be traced to other DNA sequences in this sample. This chain connects TRBV5-1 to TRBJ2-3; TRBD2 agrees at 12 bases. V lost 4 bases, J lost 2 bases, and 5 bases stayed unmatched. The CDR3 loop spans 16 amino acids. Looked up from germline, CDR1 is SGHRS and CDR2 is YFSETQ. The CDR3 DNA is TGCGCCAGCAGCCCTGGACTAGCGGGAACCACAGATACGCAGTATTTT. Protein: CASSPGLAGTTDTQYF. The full variable domain, its missing parts supplied by reference TRBV5-1 and TRBJ2-3, is KAGVTQTPRYLIKTRGQQVTLSCSPISGHRSVSWYQQTPGQGLQFLFEYFSETQRNKGNFPGRFSGRQFSNSRSEMNVSTLELGDSALYLCASSPGLAGTTDTQYFGPGTRLTVL.

The V gene is TRBV5-1, the J gene TRBJ1-1; perhaps TRBD1 as D (6 bases). CDR3 length equals 16 residues. Germline V gene sequence: CDR1 SGHRS, CDR2 YFSETQ. The ends were cut back, 4 bases at V and 0 bases at J, with 16 bases in the middle. The CDR3, as DNA: TGCGCCAGCAGCCCTACGGCGAGGGGGATGAACACTGAAGCTTTCTTT. This gives the protein CASSPTARGMNTEAFF.

The rearrangement joins TRBV4-2 to TRBJ2-7, with 8 bases fitting TRBD1. Germline V gives CDR1 LGHNA, CDR2 YNFKEQ. V gave up 4 bases and J gave up 3 bases; unmatched junction bases: 11. The CDR3 consists of 16 residues. The CDR3 spells CASSRVNGQGNYEQYF. The CDR3 nucleotides read TGTGCCAGCAGCCGAGTAAACGGACAGGGAAACTACGAGCAGTACTTC.

This rearrangement joins TRBV5-6 to TRBJ2-1, with 11 bases matching TRBD2. CDR1 is SGHDT and CDR2 is YYEEEE in the germline V gene. The CDR3 has 15 amino acids. V was pared by 5 bases and J by 8 bases, with 9 bases of the junction left unmatched. DNA of the CDR3: TGTGCCAGCAGACCTACTAGCGGGAGTCCTTATGAGCAGTTCTTC. Residues: CASRPTSGSPYEQFF.

This sequence joins TRBV7-2 and TRBJ2-7, with TRBD1 identical over 7 bases. V gave up 2 bases and J gave up 0 bases; unmatched junction bases: 4. Germline values: CDR1 SGHTA, CDR2 FQGNSA. The CDR3 contains 15 residues. The CDR3 here is CASSLSGTASYEQYF. The CDR3 coding sequence is TGTGCCAGCAGCTTATCCGGGACAGCCTCCTACGAGCAGTACTTC.